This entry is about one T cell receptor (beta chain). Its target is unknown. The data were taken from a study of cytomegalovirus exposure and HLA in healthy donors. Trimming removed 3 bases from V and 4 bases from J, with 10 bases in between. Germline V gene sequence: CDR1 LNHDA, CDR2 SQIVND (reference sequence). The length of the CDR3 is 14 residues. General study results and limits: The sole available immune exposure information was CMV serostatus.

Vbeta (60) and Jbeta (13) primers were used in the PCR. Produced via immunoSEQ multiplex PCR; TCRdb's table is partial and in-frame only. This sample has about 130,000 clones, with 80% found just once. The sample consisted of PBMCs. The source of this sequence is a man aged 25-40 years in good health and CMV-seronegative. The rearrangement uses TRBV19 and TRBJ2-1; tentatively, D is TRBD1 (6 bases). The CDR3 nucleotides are TGTGCCAGTAGTATCTGGGACAAATACAATGAGCAGTTCTTC. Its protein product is CASSIWDKYNEQFF.